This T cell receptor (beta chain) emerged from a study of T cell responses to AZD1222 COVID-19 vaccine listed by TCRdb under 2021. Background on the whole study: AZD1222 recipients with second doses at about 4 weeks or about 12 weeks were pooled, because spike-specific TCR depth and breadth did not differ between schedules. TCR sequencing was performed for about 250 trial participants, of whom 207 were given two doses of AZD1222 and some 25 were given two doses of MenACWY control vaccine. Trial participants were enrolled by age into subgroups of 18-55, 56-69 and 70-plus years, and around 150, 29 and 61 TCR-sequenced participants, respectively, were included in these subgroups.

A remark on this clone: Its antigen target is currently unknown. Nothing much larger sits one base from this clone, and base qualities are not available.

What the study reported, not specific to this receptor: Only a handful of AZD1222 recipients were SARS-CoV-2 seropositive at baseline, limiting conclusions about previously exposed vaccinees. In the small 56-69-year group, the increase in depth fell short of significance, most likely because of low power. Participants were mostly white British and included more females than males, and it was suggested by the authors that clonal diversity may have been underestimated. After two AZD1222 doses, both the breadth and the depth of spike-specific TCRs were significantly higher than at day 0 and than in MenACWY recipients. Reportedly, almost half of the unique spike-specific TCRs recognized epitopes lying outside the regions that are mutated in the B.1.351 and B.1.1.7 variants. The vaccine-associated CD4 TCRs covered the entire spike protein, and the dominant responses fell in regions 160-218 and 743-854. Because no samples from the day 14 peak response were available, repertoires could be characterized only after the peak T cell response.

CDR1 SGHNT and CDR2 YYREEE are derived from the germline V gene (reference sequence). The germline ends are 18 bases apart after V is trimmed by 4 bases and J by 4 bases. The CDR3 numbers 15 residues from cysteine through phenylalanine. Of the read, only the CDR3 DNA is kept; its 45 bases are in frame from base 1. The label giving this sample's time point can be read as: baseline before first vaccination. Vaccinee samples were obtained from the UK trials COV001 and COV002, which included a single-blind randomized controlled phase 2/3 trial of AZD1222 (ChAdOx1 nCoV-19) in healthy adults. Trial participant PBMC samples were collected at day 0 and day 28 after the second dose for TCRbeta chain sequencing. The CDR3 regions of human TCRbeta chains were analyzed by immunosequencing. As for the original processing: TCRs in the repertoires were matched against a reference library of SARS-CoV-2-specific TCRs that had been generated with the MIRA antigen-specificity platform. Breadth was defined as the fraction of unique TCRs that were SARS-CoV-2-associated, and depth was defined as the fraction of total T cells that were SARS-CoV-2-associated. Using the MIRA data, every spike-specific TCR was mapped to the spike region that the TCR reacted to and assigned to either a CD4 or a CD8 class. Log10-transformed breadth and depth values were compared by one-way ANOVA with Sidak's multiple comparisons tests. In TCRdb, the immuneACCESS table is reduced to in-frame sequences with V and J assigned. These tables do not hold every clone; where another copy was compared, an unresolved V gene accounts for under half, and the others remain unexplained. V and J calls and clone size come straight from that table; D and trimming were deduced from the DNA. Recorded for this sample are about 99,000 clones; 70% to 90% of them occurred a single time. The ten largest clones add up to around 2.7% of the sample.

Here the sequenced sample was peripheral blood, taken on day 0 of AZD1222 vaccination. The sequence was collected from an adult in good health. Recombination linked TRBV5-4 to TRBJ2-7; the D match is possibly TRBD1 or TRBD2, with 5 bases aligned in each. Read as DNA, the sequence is TGTGCCAGCAGCAGGGGACCCCTGGCAGGTTACGAGCAGTACTTC. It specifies CASSRGPLAGYEQYF.